Here is one T cell receptor beta chain with its context. The data were produced by immunoSEQ multiplex PCR, yet TCRdb's version contains in-frame clones alone and is incomplete. The table lists about 170,000 clones, over 80% of them singletons, with over 7.5% in the top ten. The data stem from a study of blood T cell repertoires in COVID-19. Study summary: Some COVID-19 samples were acute and others convalescent; all came from the United States, Italy and Spain. Sources were T cells, B-cell-depleted T cells, or PBMCs; the material itself was cDNA or gDNA.

CDR1 SGHTA and CDR2 FQGNSA come from the germline V gene. Losses at the gene ends were 3 bases for V and 10 bases for J; bases not matched to a gene: 5. This CDR3 has 14 amino acids. This chain connects TRBV7-2 to TRBJ1-4; 10 bases agree with TRBD1. Sequencing was carried out using peripheral blood. The receptor was derived from an older woman with acute or convalescent COVID-19. The chain's CDR3 is CASSFGTGEGKLFF. Written as DNA, the CDR3 is TGTGCCAGCAGCTTTGGGACAGGGGAGGGAAAACTGTTTTTT.